Below, 13 T cell receptor beta chains from the same sample are listed, as sequenced in a study of cytotoxic CD8 clonotypes in ibrutinib-treated CLL. Some clones are missing from TCRdb's copy, which holds only in-frame ones; the method was immunoSEQ multiplex PCR. The table lists hundreds of thousands of clones, roughly 79% of them singletons, with about 6.7% in the top ten. Source: PBMCs, taken before ibrutinib treatment. The origin of the receptors is a human donor with chronic lymphocytic leukemia.

The J gene is TRBJ1-4, the V gene TRBV6-5; D possibly corresponds to TRBD1 (6 bases). From germline, CDR1 is MNHEY and CDR2 SVGAGI. CDR3 length equals 16 residues. Deletions cut 2 bases from V and 4 bases from J, with 14 bases between. The CDR3 loop reads CASSYTYRADNEKLFF. CDR3 DNA: TGTGCCAGCAGTTACACATACAGGGCGGATAATGAAAAACTGTTTTTT.

This clone was counted between two and nine times. Here the CDR3 DNA reads TGTGCCAGCAGTGACCCGAGTGGCCCCACCAATGAGCAGTTCTTC. It specifies CASSDPSGPTNEQFF. The chain carries TRBV6-4 and TRBJ2-1; unclear D gene. Germline V gene data show CDR1 as MRHNA and CDR2 as SNTAGT. The V end was cut by 2 bases, the J end by 6 bases, with 14 bases between. The CDR3 covers 15 residues.

This clone was observed a handful of times. The chain joins TRBV4-1 to TRBJ2-1; 11 nucleotides match TRBD2. The CDR3 totals 16 residues. Germline assignment: CDR1 MGHRA and CDR2 YSYEKL. V trimming: 0 bases; J trimming: 2 bases; junction bases outside the gene matches: 0. The CDR3 DNA is TGCGCCAGCAGCCAAGAACTAGCGGGAGCCTACAATGAGCAGTTCTTC. Amino acids: CASSQELAGAYNEQFF.

This chain joins TRBV5-7 and TRBJ2-7; 7 positions match TRBD1. TRBV5-7 has ORF status, its function being uncertain. The CDR3 is 19 amino acids. The V gene end was trimmed by 1 base and the J gene end by 2 bases; junction bases not matched to a gene: 18. The CDR3 loop reads CASSLYCSSGDSFTYEQYF. The CDR3 DNA reads as TGTGCCAGCAGCTTGTATTGTTCATCAGGGGACAGCTTTACCTACGAGCAGTACTTC.

This clone was recorded only once. V gene TRBV6-6 combines with J gene TRBJ2-1; 9 bases agree with TRBD1. The CDR3 is made up of 16 amino acids. The germline V gene has CDR1 MNHNY and CDR2 SVGAGI (reference sequence). Trimming at V came to 6 bases and at J to 5 bases, leaving 11 bases not matched to a gene. This CDR3 is CASSKSPGQGNNEQFF. CDR3 coding DNA: TGTGCCAGCAGCAAATCTCCGGGACAGGGAAACAATGAGCAGTTCTTC.

V is TRBV4-2 and J is TRBJ2-2, with 7 bases lining up with TRBD2. Losses at the gene ends were 2 bases for V and 3 bases for J; bases not matched to a gene: 6. The CDR3 is made up of 16 amino acids. CDR1 LGHNA and CDR2 YNFKEQ come from the germline V gene. This chain's CDR3 is CASSQTFRGDTGELFF. The CDR3 DNA sequence: TGTGCCAGCAGCCAAACTTTTCGGGGGGACACCGGGGAGCTGTTTTTT.

The chain is built from TRBV18 and TRBJ1-2; no clear D. Germline V gives CDR1 KGHSH, CDR2 LQKENI. CDR3 size: 16 residues. V shed 0 bases and J shed 5 bases, with 16 bases lying between them. The DNA for the CDR3 is TGTGCCAGCTCACCACCGGGCCAGACCCGATCTTATGGCTACACCTTC. Its protein is CASSPPGQTRSYGYTF.

The V gene is TRBV9, the J gene TRBJ2-2, with D unclear. Germline values: CDR1 SGDLS, CDR2 YYNGEE. The V gene lost 0 bases and the J gene lost 5 bases, with 17 bases spanning the gap. The length of the CDR3 is 17 residues. The CDR3 region is CASSVAGPFGRTGELFF. The CDR3 coding sequence is TGTGCCAGCAGCGTAGCGGGCCCCTTCGGACGGACCGGGGAGCTGTTTTTT.

This chain connects TRBV4-3 to TRBJ2-3, with TRBD2 as a possible D gene (6 bases). The CDR3 totals 17 residues. V lost 0 bases, J lost 3 bases, and 16 bases lay in between. CDR1 is LGHNA, CDR2 YSLEER, per germline. CDR3 DNA sequence: TGCGCCAGCAGCCAAGATTTCTCGGGAGTAGGGACAGATACGCAGTATTTT. Translated: CASSQDFSGVGTDTQYF.

V usage is TRBV11-1 and J usage is TRBJ2-1; D may be TRBD2 (6 bases). This CDR3 is built from 16 residues. Looked up from germline, CDR1 is SGHAT and CDR2 is FQDESV (reference sequence). Trimming shortened V by 1 base and J by 1 base, and 11 bases separated the two germline ends. The CDR3 region is CASSLGPGVSYNEQFF. CDR3 nucleotide sequence: TGTGCCAGCAGCTTAGGCCCGGGGGTATCCTACAATGAGCAGTTCTTC.

This clone was seen ten or more times. V and J are TRBV4-2 and TRBJ2-1; D unclear. V was shortened by 8 bases and J by 1 base, with 12 bases between the two germline ends. The CDR3 contains 14 residues. Germline V lookup: CDR1 LGHNA, CDR2 YNFKEQ. CDR3 protein: CASSEKDSYNEQFF. CDR3 coding DNA: TGTGCCAGCTCTGAAAAGGATTCCTACAATGAGCAGTTCTTC.

The chain links TRBV27 to TRBJ2-7; maybe TRBD2 (5 bases). The CDR3 has 16 residues. Per germline, CDR1 MNHEY and CDR2 SMNVEV (reference sequence). V gave up 0 bases and J gave up 3 bases, with 15 bases separating them. The CDR3 DNA reads TGTGCCAGCAGTTTATCTCCAGGTGGACTCATCTACGAGCAGTACTTC. This translates into CASSLSPGGLIYEQYF.

The chain links TRBV5-1 to TRBJ2-7; D is unclear. CDR1 and CDR2 (germline): SGHRS, YFSETQ. Trimming left V 0 bases short and J 4 bases short, with 17 bases between. This CDR3 region has 16 residues. CDR3 nucleotide sequence: TGCGCCAGCAGCTTGGCGGTGGGCAGGTCCCTTTACGAGCAGTACTTC. Translation: CASSLAVGRSLYEQYF. The variable domain in full, with the rest retrieved from reference TRBV5-1 and TRBJ2-7, is KAGVTQTPRYLIKTRGQQVTLSCSPISGHRSVSWYQQTPGQGLQFLFEYFSETQRNKGNFPGRFSGRQFSNSRSEMNVSTLELGDSALYLCASSLAVGRSLYEQYFGPGTRLTVT.